The 3 T cell receptor beta chains below come from one sample, sequenced in a study of identical twins. Each CDR3 protein is one row after TCRdb ran MiXCR on the 5' RACE reads. The sample includes about 570,000 distinct CDR3 sequences, roughly 9.9% of them seen just once. This same sample was also part of a study on yellow fever vaccine responses in identical twins.

The sample was PBMCs. The receptors shown here come from a young woman in good health.

The rearrangement joins TRBV2 to TRBJ2-6; 8 bases align to TRBD1. Germline assignment: CDR1 SNHLY and CDR2 FYNNEI. The V segment lost 10 bases and the J segment 3 bases; nucleotides outside the gene matches: 20. The CDR3 spans 19 residues. CDR3 sequence reads: CATSRVQDRAWGGANVLTF. CDR3 nucleotide sequence: TGTGCCACCAGCAGAGTTCAGGACAGGGCCTGGGGTGGGGCCAACGTCCTGACTTTC. The full variable domain, with the rest looked up from reference TRBV2 and TRBJ2-6, is EPEVTQTPSHQVTQMGQEVILRCVPISNHLYFYWYRQILGQKVEFLVSFYNNEISEKSEIFDDQFSVERPDGSNFTLKIRSTKLEDSAMYFCATSRVQDRAWGGANVLTFGAGSRLTVL.

This clonotype was recorded at least ten times. V usage is TRBV5-5 and J usage is TRBJ2-1; TRBD2 matches 9 bases. CDR3 length equals 15 residues. V lost 0 bases and J lost 7; bases outside the gene matches: 5. Per germline, CDR1 SGHKS and CDR2 YYEKEE (reference sequence). This chain's CDR3 is CASSLASGVGNEQFF. The CDR3 bases are TGTGCCAGCAGCTTGGCTAGCGGGGTTGGGAATGAGCAGTTCTTC.

The chain links TRBV2 to TRBJ2-1; 10 nucleotides match TRBD2. V gave up 8 bases and J gave up 7 bases; unmatched junction bases: 11. Germline V CDR1 and CDR2: SNHLY, FYNNEI. CDR3 size: 15 residues. DNA of the CDR3: TGTGCCAGCCCCAAGCGGGGGGGCCCCATAAATGAGCAGTTCTTC. Translated, it gives CASPKRGGPINEQFF.